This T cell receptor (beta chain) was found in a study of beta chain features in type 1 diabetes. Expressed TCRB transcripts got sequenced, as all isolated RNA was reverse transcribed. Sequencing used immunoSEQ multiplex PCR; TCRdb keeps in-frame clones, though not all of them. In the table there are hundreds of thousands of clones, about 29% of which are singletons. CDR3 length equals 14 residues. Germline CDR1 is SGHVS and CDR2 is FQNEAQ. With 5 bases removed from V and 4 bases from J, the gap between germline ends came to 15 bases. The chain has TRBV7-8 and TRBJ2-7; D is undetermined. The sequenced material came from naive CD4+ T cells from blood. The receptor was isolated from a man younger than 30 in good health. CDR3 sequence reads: CASSIGPPGYEQYF. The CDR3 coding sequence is TGTGCCAGCAGCATCGGACCCCCGGGTTACGAGCAGTACTTC.